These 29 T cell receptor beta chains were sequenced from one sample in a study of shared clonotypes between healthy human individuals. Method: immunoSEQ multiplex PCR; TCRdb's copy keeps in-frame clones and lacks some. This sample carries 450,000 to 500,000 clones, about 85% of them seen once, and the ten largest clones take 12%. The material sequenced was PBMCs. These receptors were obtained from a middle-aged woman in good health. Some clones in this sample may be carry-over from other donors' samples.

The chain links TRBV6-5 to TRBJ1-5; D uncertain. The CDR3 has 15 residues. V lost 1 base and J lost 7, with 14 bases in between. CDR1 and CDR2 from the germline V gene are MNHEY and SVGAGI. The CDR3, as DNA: TGTGCCAGCAGTTACTGGGGTTCGAGTACCCAGCCCCAGCATTTT. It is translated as CASSYWGSSTQPQHF.

In DNA, the CDR3 is TGCGCCAGCGCGGAGGCGAGCTCTGGAAACACCATATATTTT. This gives the protein CASAEASSGNTIYF. This chain uses TRBV5-1 with TRBJ1-3; no clear D. V dropped 7 bases and J dropped 0 bases, with 11 bases sitting between them. Germline assignment: CDR1 SGHRS and CDR2 YFSETQ. The CDR3 runs 14 residues.

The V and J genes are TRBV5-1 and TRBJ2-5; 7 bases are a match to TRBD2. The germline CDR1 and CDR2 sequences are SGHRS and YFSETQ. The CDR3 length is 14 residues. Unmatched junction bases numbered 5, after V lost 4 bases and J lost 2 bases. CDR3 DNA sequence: TGCGCCAGCAGCATCGATAGCGGGCAAGAGACCCAGTACTTC. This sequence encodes CASSIDSGQETQYF.

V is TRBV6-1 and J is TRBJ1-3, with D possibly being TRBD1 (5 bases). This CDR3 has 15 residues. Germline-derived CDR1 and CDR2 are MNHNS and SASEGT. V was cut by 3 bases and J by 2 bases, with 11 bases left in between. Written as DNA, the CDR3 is TGTGCCAGCAGTGAGGGGGGGGTCCCTGGAAACACCATATATTTT. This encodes CASSEGGVPGNTIYF.

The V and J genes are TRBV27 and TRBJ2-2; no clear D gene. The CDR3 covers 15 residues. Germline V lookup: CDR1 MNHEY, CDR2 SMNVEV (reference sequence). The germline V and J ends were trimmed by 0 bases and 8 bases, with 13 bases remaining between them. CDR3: CASSLSGGPAGELFF. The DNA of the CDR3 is TGTGCCAGCAGTTTATCTGGTGGGCCTGCGGGGGAGCTGTTTTTT.

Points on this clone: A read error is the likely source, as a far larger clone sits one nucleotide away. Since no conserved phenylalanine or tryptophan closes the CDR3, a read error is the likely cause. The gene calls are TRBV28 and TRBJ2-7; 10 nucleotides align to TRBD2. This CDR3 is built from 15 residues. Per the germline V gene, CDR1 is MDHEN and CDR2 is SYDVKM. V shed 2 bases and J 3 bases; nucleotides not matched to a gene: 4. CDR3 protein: CASSLSPSGSYEQYL. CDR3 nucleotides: TGTGCCAGCAGTTTAAGTCCTAGCGGGAGCTACGAGCAGTACCTC.

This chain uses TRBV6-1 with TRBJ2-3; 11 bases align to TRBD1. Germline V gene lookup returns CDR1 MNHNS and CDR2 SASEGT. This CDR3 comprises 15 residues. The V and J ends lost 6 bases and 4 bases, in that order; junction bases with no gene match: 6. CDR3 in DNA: TGTGCCAGCAGCCAAACGGGACAGGGGGCAGATACGCAGTATTTT. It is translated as CASSQTGQGADTQYF.

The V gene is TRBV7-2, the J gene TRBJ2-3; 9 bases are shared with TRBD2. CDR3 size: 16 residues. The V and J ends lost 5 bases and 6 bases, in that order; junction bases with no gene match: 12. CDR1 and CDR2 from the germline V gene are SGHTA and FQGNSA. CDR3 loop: CASSHGGGRAGDTQYF. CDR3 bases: TGTGCCAGCAGCCACGGGGGCGGGAGGGCTGGGGATACGCAGTATTTT.

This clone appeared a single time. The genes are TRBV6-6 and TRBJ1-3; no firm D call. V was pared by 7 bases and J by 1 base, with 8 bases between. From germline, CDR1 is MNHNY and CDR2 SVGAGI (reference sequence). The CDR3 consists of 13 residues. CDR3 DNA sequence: TGTGCCAGCACCGGACTATCTGGAAACACCATATATTTT. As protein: CASTGLSGNTIYF.

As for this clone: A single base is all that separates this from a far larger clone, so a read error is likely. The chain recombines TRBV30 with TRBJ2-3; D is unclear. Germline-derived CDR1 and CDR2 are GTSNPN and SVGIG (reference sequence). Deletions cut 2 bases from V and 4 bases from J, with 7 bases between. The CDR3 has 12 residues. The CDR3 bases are TGTGCCTGGAGTACGGCCGCAGATACGCAGTATTTT. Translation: CAWSTAADTQYF.

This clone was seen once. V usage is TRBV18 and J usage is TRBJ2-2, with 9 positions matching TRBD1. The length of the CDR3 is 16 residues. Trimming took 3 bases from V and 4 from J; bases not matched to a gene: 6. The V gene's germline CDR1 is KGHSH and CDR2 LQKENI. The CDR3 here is CASSPADRGGTGELFF. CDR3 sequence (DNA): TGTGCCAGCTCACCCGCGGACAGGGGTGGCACCGGGGAGCTGTTTTTT.

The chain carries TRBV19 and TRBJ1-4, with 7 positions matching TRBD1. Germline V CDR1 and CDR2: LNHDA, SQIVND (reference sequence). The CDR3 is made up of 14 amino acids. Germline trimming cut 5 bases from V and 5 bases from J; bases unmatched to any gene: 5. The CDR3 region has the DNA TGTGCCAGTAGTGACAGGGCCCTGAATGAAAAACTGTTTTTT. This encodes CASSDRALNEKLFF.

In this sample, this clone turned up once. CDR3 sequence: CASSLPGLAPGELFF. The DNA for the CDR3 is TGTGCCAGCAGTCTTCCGGGACTAGCACCCGGGGAGCTGTTTTTT. The V gene is TRBV28, the J gene TRBJ2-2; 9 bases are shared with TRBD2. From germline, CDR1 is MDHEN and CDR2 SYDVKM. This CDR3 has 15 residues. Losses at the gene ends were 5 bases for V and 6 bases for J; bases not matched to a gene: 7.

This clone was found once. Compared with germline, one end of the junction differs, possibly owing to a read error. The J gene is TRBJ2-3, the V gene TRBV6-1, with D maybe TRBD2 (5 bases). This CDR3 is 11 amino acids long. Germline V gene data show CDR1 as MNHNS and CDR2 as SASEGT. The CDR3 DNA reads TGTGCCAGCAGTGATCCCCCCCGGCGGGATTTT. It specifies CASSDPPRRDF.

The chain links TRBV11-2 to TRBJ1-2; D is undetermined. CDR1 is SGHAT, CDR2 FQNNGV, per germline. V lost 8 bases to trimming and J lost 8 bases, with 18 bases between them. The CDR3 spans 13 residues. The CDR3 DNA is TGTGCCAGCGGAATAGGGAAGATTGGAGGCTACACCTTC. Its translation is CASGIGKIGGYTF. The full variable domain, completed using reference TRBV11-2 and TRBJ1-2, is EAGVAQSPRYKIIEKRQSVAFWCNPISGHATLYWYQQILGQGPKLLIQFQNNGVVDDSQLPKDRFSAERLKGVDSTLKIQPAKLEDSAVYLCASGIGKIGGYTFGSGTRLTVV.

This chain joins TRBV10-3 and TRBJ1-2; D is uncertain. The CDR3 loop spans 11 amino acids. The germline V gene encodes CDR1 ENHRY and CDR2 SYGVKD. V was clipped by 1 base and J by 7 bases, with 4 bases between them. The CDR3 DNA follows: TGTGCCATCAGTGAGTTCACTGGCTACACCTTC. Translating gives CAISEFTGYTF.

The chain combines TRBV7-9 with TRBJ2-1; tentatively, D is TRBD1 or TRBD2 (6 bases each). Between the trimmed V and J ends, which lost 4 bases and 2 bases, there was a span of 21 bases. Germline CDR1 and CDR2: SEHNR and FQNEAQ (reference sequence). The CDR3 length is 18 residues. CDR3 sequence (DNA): TGTGCCAGCAGCTCTATCGGATGGGAGGACAGAGCCTACAATGAGCAGTTCTTC. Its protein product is CASSSIGWEDRAYNEQFF.

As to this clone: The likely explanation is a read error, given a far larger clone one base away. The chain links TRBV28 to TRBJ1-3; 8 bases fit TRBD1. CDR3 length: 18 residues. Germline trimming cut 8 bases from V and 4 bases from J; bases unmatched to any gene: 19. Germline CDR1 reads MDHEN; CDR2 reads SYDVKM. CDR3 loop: CASGQGPGQVGSGNTIYF. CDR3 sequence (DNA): TGTGCCAGCGGACAGGGCCCGGGACAGGTCGGTTCGGGAAACACCATATATTTT.

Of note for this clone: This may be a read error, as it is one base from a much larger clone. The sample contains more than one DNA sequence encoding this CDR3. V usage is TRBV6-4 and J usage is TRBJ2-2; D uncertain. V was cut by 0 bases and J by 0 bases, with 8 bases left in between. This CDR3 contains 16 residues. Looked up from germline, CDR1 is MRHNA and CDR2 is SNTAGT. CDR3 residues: CASSDSGIANTGELFF. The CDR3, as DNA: TGTGCCAGCAGTGACTCTGGCATAGCGAACACCGGGGAGCTGTTTTTT.

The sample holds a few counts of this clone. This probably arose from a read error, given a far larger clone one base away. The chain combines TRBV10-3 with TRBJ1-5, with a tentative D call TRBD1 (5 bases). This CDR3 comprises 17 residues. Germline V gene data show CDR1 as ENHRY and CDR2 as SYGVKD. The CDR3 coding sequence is TGTGCCATCAGTGAGTCGAGCGACAGTGTTAGCAATCAGCCCCGGCATTTT. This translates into CAISESSDSVSNQPRHF.

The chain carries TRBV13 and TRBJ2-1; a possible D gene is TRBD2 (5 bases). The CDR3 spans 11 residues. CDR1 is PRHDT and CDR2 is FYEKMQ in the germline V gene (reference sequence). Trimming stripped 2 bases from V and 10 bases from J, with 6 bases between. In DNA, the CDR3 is TGTGCCAGCAGCTTAACGGGAGAGCAGTTCTTC. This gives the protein CASSLTGEQFF. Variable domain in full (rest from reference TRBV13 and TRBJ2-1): AAGVIQSPRHLIKEKRETATLKCYPIPRHDTVYWYQQGPGQDPQFLISFYEKMQSDKGSIPDRFSAQQFSDYHSELNMSSLELGDSALYFCASSLTGEQFFGPGTRLTVL.

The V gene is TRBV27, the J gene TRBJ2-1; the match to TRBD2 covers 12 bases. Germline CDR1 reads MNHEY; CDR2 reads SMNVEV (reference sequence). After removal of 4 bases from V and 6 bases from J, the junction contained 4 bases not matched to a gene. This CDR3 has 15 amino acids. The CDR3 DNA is TGTGCCAGCAGTTCCCTGACTAGCGGGAGCAATGAGCAGTTCTTC. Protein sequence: CASSSLTSGSNEQFF.

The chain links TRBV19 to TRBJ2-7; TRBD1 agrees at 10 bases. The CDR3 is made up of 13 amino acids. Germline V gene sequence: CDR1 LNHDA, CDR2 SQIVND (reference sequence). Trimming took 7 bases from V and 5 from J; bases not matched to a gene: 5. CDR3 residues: CASMGTGVHEQYF. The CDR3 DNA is TGTGCCAGTATGGGGACAGGGGTCCACGAGCAGTACTTC.

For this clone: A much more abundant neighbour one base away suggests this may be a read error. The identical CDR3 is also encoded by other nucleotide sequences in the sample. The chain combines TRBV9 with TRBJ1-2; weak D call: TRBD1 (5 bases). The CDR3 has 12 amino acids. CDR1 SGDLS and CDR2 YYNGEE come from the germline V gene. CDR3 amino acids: CASSDSHYGYTF. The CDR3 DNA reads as TGTGCAAGCAGCGACAGTCACTATGGCTACACCTTC.

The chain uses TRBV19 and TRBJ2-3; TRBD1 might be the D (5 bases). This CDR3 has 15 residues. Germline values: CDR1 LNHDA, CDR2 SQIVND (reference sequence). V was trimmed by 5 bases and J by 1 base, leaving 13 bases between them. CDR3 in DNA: TGTGCCAGTAGTCTGGCGTTAGGGGGCACAGATACGCAGTATTTT. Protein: CASSLALGGTDTQYF.

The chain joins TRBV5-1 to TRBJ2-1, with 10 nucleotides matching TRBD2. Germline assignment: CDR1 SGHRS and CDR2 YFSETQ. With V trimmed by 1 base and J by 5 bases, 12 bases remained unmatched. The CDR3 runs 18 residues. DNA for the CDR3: TGCGCCAGCAGCTTGTATGGGCTAGCGGGAGAGACTGACAATGAGCAGTTCTTC. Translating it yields CASSLYGLAGETDNEQFF. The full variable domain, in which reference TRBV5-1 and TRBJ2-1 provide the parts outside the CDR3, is KAGVTQTPRYLIKTRGQQVTLSCSPISGHRSVSWYQQTPGQGLQFLFEYFSETQRNKGNFPGRFSGRQFSNSRSEMNVSTLELGDSALYLCASSLYGLAGETDNEQFFGPGTRLTVL.

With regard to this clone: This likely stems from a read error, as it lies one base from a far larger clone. CDR3 bases: TGCGCCAGCAGCCAACCCCTCGCTGACAGGGCGAACACTGAAGCTTTCTTT. It specifies CASSQPLADRANTEAFF. This chain links TRBV4-1 with TRBJ1-1, with 7 bases matching TRBD1. The CDR3 is 17 residues long. The ends lost 2 bases at V and 1 base at J; junction bases unmatched: 10. Germline lookup yields CDR1 MGHRA and CDR2 YSYEKL.

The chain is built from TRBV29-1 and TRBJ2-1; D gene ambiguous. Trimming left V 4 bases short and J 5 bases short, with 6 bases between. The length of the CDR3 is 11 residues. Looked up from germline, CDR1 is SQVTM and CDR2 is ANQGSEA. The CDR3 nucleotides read TGCAGCGTTGTGCCGGACAATGAGCAGTTCTTC. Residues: CSVVPDNEQFF.

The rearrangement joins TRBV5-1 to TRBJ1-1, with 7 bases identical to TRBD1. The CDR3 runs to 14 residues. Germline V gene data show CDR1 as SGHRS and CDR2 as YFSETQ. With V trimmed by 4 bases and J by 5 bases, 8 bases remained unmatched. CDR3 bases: TGCGCCAGCAGCAAGGACAGGCGAGGGACTGAAGCTTTCTTT. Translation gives CASSKDRRGTEAFF.